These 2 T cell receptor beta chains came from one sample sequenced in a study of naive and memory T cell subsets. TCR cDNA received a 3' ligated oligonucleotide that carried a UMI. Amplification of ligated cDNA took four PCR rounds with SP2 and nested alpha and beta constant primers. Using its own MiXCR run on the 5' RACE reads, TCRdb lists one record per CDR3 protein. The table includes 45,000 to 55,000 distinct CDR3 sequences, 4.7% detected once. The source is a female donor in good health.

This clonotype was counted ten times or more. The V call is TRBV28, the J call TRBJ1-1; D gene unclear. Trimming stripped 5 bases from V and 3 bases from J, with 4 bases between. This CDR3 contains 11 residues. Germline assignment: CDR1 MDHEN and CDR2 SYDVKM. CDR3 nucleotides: TGTGCCAGCAGTGAGTACACTGAAGCTTTCTTT. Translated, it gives CASSEYTEAFF.

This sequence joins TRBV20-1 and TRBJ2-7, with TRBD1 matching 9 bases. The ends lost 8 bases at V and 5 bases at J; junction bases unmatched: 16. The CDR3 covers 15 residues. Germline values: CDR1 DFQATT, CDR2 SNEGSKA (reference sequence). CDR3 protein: CSQGGQGNFLNEQYF. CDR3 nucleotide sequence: TGCAGTCAAGGGGGACAGGGTAATTTCCTAAACGAGCAGTACTTC.